This section outlines one TCR beta chain sequence together with its context. Its antigen is as yet unknown. This CDR3 spans 16 amino acids. V trimming: 5 bases; J trimming: 3 bases; junction bases outside the gene matches: 10. Germline V gives CDR1 SEHNR, CDR2 FQNEAQ (reference sequence). Relapse was seen in all patients after autologous stem cell transplantation, and brentuximab vedotin exposure was variable. Patients showed best responses of complete response, partial response or progressive disease. Profiled with immunoSEQ multiplex PCR; TCRdb holds only in-frame clones, not every one. The data show some 46,000 clones, with roughly 80% seen just once and 20% to 25% held by the top ten. The sample originates from a study of PD-1 blockade in classical Hodgkin lymphoma. Points from the study as a whole: Compared with healthy donors, newly diagnosed patients reportedly showed lower baseline TCR diversity. Patients who began taking nivolumab under 1 year after ASCT were left out. With CD4+ cells, TCR diversity rose significantly by C4D1, but not with CD8+ cells.

The V call is TRBV7-9, the J call TRBJ2-1; 7 nucleotides match TRBD2. Source: peripheral blood mononuclear cells (PBMCs), taken before the second cycle of nivolumab. This receptor was obtained from a human donor with classical Hodgkin lymphoma. Here the CDR3 reads CASSDPTSASYNEQFF. The DNA for the CDR3 is TGTGCCAGCAGCGACCCTACTAGCGCCAGCTACAATGAGCAGTTCTTC.